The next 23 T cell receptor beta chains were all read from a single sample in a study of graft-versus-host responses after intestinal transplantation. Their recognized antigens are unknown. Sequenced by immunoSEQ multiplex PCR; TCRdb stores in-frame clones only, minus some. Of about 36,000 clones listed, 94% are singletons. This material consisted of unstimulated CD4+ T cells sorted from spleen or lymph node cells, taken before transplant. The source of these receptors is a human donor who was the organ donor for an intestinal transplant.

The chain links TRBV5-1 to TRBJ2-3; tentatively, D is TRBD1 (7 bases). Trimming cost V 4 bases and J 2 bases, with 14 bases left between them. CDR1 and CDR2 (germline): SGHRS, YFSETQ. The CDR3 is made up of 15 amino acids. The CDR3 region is CASSPGGTATDTQYF. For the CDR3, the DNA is TGCGCCAGCAGCCCAGGCGGGACAGCCACAGATACGCAGTATTTT.

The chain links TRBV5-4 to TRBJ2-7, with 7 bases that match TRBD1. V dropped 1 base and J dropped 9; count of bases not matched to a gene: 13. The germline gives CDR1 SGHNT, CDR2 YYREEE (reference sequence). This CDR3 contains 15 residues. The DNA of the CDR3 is TGTGCCAGCAGCTTGAACCGGGACAGCCAGGGTGTGCAGTACTTC. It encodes CASSLNRDSQGVQYF.

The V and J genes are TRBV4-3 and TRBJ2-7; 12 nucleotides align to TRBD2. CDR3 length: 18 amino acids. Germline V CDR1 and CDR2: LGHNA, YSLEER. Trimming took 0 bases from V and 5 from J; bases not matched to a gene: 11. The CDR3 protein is CASSQEASGGARLHEQYF. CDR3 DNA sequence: TGCGCCAGCAGCCAAGAAGCTAGCGGGGGGGCACGGTTGCACGAGCAGTACTTC.

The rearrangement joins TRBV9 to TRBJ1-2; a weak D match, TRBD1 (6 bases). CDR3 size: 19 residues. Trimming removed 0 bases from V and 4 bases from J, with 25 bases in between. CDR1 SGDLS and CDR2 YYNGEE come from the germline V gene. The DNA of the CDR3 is TGTGCCAGCAGCGTAGAAGGGGGGACCCCCGCTGCCTTAGGCTATGGCTACACCTTC. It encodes CASSVEGGTPAALGYGYTF. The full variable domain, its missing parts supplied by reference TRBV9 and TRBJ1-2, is DSGVTQTPKHLITATGQRVTLRCSPRSGDLSVYWYQQSLDQGLQFLIQYYNGEERAKGNILERFSAQQFPDLHSELNLSSLELGDSALYFCASSVEGGTPAALGYGYTFGSGTRLTVV.

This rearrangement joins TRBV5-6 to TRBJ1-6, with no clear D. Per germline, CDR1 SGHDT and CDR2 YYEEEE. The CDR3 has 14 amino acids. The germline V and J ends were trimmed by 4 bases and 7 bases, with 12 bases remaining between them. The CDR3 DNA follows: TGTGCCAGCAGCCATTTTGCGGTGAATTCACCCCTCCACTTT. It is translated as CASSHFAVNSPLHF.

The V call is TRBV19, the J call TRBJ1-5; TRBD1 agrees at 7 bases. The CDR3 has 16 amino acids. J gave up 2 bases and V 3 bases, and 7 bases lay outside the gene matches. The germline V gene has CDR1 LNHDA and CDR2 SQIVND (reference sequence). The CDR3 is CASSISTGTGNQPQHF. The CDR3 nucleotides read TGTGCCAGTAGTATCTCGACAGGGACGGGCAATCAGCCCCAGCATTTT.

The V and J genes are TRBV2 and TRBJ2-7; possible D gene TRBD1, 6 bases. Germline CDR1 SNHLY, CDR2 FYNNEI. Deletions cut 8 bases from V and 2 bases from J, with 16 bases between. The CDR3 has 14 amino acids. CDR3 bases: TGTGCCAGCCCCTCGGGCAGGGGACCCTACGAGCAGTACTTC. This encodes CASPSGRGPYEQYF.

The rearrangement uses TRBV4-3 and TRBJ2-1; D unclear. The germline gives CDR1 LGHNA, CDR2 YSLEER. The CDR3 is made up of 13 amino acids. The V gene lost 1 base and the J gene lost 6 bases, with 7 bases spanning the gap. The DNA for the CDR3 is TGCGCCAGCAGCCAAGCCCTGGGCAATGAGCAGTTCTTC. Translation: CASSQALGNEQFF.

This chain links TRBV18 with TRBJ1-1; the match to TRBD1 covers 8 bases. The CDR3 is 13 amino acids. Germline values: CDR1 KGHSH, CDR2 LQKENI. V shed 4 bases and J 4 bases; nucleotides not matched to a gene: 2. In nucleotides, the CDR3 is TGTGCCAGCTCACTAACAGGGGGCACTGAAGCTTTCTTT. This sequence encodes CASSLTGGTEAFF.

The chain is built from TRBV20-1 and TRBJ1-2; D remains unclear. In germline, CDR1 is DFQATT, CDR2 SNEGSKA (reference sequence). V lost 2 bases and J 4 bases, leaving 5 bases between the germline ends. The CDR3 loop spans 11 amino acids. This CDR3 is CSARTIYGYTF. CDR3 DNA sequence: TGCAGTGCTAGAACCATCTATGGCTACACCTTC.

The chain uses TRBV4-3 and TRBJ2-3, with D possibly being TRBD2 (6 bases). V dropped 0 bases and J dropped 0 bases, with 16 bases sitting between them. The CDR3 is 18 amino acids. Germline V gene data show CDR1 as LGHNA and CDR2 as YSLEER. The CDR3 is CASSQDRLSGLSTDTQYF. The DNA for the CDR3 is TGCGCCAGCAGCCAAGATCGTCTTAGCGGTCTTAGCACAGATACGCAGTATTTT.

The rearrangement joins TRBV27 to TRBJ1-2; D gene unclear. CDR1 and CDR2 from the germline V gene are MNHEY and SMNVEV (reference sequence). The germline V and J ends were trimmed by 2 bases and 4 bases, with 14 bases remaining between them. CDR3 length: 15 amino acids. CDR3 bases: TGTGCCAGCAGTTTAAAGGGAGGGCAAAGCTATGGCTACACCTTC. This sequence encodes CASSLKGGQSYGYTF.

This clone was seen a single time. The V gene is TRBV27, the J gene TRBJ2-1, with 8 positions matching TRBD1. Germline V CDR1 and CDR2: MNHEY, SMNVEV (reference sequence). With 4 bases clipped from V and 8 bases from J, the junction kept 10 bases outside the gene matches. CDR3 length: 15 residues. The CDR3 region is CASSSDRGSSDEQFF. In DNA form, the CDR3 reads TGTGCCAGCAGTTCAGACAGGGGTTCTTCTGATGAGCAGTTCTTC.

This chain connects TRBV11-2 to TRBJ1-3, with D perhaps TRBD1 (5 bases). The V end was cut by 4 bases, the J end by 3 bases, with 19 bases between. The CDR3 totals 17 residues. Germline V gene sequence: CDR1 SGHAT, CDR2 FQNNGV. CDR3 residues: CASSSAAGQVYGNTIYF. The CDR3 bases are TGTGCCAGCAGCTCAGCGGCGGGGCAGGTCTATGGAAACACCATATATTTT.

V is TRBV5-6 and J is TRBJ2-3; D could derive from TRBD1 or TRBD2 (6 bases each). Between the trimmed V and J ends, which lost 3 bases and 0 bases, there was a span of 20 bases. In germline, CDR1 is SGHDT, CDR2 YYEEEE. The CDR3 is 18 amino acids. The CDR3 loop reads CASSWGASQISSTDTQYF. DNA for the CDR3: TGTGCCAGCAGCTGGGGGGCTAGCCAGATTTCTAGCACAGATACGCAGTATTTT.

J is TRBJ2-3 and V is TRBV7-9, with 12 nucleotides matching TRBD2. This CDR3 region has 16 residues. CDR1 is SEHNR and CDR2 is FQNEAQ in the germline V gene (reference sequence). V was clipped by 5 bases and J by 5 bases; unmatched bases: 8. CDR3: CASSPRTSGAEDTQYF. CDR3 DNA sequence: TGTGCCAGCAGCCCCCGGACTAGCGGGGCGGAAGATACGCAGTATTTT.

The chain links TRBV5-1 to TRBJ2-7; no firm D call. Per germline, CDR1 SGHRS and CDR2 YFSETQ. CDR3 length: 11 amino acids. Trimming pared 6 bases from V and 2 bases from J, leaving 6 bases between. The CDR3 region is CASNSAYEQYF. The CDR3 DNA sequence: TGCGCCAGCAACTCAGCCTACGAGCAGTACTTC.

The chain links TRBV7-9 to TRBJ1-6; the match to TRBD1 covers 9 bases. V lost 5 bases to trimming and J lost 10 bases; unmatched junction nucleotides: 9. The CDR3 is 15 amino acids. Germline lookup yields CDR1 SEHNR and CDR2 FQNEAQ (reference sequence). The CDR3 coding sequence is TGTGCCAGCAGCGCCCCGGGACAGGGACGGTCACCCCTCCACTTT. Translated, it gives CASSAPGQGRSPLHF.

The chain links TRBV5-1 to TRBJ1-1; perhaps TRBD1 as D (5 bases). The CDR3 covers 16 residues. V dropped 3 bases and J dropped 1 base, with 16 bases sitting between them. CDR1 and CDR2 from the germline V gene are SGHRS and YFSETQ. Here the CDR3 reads CASSSKPGLKNTEAFF. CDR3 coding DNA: TGCGCCAGCAGCTCTAAGCCGGGACTCAAGAACACTGAAGCTTTCTTT.

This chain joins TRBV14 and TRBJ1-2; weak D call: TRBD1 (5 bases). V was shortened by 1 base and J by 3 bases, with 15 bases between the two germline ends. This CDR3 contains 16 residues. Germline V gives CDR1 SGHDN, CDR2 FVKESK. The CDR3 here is CASSQGQGGGHYGYTF. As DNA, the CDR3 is TGTGCCAGCAGCCAAGGCCAAGGCGGGGGACACTATGGCTACACCTTC.

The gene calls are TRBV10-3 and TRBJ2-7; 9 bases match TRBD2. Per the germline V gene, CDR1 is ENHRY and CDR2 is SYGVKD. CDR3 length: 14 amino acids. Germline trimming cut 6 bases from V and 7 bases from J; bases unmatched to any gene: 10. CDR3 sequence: CAISGLAINWEQYF. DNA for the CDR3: TGTGCCATCAGCGGACTAGCGATCAACTGGGAGCAGTACTTC.

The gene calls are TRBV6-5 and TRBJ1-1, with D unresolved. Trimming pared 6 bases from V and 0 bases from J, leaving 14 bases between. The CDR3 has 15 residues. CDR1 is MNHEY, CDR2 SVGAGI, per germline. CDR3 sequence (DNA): TGTGCCAGCAGCCGGTTTGAACAGATGAACACTGAAGCTTTCTTT. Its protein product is CASSRFEQMNTEAFF.

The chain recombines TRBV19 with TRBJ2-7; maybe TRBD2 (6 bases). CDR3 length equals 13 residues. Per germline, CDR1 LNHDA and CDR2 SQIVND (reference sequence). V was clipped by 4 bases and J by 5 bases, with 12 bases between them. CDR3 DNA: TGTGCCAGTAGTAAAGGACTAACCAACGAGCAGTACTTC. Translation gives CASSKGLTNEQYF.